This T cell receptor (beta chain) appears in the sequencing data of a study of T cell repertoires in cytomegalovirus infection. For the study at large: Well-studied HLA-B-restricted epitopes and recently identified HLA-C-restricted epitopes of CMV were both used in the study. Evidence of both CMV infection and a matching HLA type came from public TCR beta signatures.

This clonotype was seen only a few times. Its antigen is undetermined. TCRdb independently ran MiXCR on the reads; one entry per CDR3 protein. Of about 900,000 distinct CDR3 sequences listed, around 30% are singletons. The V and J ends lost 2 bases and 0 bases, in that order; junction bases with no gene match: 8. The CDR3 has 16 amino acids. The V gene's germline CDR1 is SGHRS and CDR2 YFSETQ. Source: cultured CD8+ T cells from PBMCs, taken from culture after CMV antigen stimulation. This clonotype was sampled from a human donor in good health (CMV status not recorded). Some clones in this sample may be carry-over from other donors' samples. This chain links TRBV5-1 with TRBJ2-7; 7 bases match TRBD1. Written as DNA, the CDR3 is TGCGCCAGCAGCTTCCCGTCGGACAGGAGCTCCTACGAGCAGTACTTC. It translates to CASSFPSDRSSYEQYF.